The clone carrying this T cell receptor beta chain showed up many times. The antigen remains undetermined. The data originate from a study of beta chain features in type 1 diabetes. Of the isolated RNA, all was reverse transcribed, and so the sequenced material was expressed TCRB transcripts. The protocol was immunoSEQ multiplex PCR, while the TCRdb copy is restricted to in-frame clones and leaves out a portion. The data hold 130,000 to 150,000 clones, with 10% observed a single time. V lost 4 bases, J lost 7 bases, and 7 bases stayed unmatched. Germline V gene sequence: CDR1 SGHVS, CDR2 FQNEAQ. The CDR3 length is 14 residues. Study results and limitations: Patients with type 1 diabetes showed fewer VDJ junction insertions and more deletions. For patients, the naive, central memory and Treg TCRB repertoires appeared more alike than for healthy donors. Among patients with Type 1 diabetes, TCRB CDR3s were moderately but significantly shorter in every one of the four CD4+ subsets.

V and J are TRBV7-8 and TRBJ2-1, with 7 positions matching TRBD1. The sequencing sample was made of naive CD4+ T cells from blood. The clonotype originates from a man between 18 and 29 years old in good health. CDR3 protein: CASSSLGQRNEQFF. In DNA form, the CDR3 reads TGTGCCAGCAGCTCGCTGGGACAGCGTAATGAGCAGTTCTTC. Supplemented by reference TRBV7-8 and TRBJ2-1, the full variable domain reads GAGVSQSPRYKVAKRGQDVALRCDPISGHVSLFWYQQALGQGPEFLTYFQNEAQLDKSGLPSDRFFAERPEGSVSTLKIQRTQQEDSAVYLCASSSLGQRNEQFFGPGTRLTVL.